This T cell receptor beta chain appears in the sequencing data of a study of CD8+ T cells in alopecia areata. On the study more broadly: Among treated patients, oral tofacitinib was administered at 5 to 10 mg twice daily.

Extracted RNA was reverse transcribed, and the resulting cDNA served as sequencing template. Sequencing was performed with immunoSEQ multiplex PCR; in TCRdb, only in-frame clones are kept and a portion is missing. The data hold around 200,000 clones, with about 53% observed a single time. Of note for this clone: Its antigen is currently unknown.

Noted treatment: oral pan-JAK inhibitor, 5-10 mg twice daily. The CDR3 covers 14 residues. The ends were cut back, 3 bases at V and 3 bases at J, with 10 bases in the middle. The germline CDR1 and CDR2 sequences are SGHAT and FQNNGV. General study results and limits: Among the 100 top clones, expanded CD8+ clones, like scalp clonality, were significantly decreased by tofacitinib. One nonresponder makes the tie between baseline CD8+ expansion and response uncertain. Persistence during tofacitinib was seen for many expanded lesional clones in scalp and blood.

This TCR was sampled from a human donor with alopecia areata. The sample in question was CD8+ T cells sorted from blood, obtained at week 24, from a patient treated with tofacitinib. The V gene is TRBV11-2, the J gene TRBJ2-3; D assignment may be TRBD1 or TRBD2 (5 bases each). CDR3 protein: CASSFGAGTDTQYF. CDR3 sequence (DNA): TGTGCCAGCAGCTTCGGGGCAGGGACAGATACGCAGTATTTT.